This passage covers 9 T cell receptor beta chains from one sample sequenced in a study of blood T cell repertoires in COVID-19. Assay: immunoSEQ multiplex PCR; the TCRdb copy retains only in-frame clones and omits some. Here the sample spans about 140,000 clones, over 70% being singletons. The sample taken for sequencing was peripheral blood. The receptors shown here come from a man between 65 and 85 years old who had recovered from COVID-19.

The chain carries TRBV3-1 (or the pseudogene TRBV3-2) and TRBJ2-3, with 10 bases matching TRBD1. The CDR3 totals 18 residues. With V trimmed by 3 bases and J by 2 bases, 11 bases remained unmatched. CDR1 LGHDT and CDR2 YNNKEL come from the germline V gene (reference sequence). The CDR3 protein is CASSQGDRGLLLTDTQYF. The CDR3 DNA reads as TGTGCCAGCAGCCAGGGGGACAGGGGCCTATTACTCACAGATACGCAGTATTTT.

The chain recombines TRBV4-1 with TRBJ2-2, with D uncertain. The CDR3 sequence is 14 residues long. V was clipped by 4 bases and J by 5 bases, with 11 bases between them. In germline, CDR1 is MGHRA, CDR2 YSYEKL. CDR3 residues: CASSRLTGTGELFF. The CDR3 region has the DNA TGCGCCAGCAGCCGACTTACGGGTACCGGGGAGCTGTTTTTT.

The CDR3 loop is CASSSRGLGYTF. CDR3 DNA sequence: TGTGCCAGCAGCTCCAGGGGTCTGGGCTACACCTTC. V and J are TRBV7-9 and TRBJ1-2, with D possibly matching TRBD1 (6 bases). Per the germline V gene, CDR1 is SEHNR and CDR2 is FQNEAQ (reference sequence). The CDR3 has 12 amino acids. The V and J ends lost 4 bases and 8 bases respectively, with 11 bases between them. The full variable domain, in which reference TRBV7-9 and TRBJ1-2 provide the parts outside the CDR3, is DTGVSQNPRHKITKRGQNVTFRCDPISEHNRLYWYRQTLGQGPEFLTYFQNEAQLEKSRLLSDRFSAERPKGSFSTLEIQRTEQGDSAMYLCASSSRGLGYTFGSGTRLTVV.

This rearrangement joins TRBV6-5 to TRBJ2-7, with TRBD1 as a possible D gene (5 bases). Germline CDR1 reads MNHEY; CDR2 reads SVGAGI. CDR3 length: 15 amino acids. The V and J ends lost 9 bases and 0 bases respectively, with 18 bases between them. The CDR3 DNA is TGTGCCAGACACCCGCCTAAAGGGGACTCCTACGAGCAGTACTTC. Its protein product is CARHPPKGDSYEQYF.

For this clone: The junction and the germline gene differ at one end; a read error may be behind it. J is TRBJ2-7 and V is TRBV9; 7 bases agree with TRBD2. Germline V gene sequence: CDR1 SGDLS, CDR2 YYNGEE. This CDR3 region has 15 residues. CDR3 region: CASSLGLDNSHEQYF. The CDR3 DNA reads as TGTGCCAGCAGCCTTGGACTAGATAACTCCCACGAGCAGTACTTC.

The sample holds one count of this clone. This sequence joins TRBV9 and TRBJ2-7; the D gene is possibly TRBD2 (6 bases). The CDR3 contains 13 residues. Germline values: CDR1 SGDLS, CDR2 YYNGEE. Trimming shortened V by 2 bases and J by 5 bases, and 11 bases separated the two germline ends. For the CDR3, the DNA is TGTGCCAGCAGCGTGGGAGGTCGGGACGAGCAGTACTTC. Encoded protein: CASSVGGRDEQYF.

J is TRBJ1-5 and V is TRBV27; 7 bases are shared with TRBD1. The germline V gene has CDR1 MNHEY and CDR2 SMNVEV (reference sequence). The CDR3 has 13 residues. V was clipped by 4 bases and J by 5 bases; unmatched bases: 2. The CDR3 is CASSWDRYQPQHF. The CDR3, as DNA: TGTGCCAGCAGTTGGGACAGATATCAGCCCCAGCATTTT.

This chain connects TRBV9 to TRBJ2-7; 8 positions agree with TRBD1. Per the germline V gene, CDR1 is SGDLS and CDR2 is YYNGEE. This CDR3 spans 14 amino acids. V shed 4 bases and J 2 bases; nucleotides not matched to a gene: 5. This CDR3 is CASSPQGAAYEQYF. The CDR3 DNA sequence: TGTGCCAGCAGCCCTCAGGGGGCGGCCTACGAGCAGTACTTC.

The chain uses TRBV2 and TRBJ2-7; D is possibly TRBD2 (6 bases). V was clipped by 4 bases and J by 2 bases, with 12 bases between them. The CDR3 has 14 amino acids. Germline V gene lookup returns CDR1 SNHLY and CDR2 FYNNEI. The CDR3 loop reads CASSGGGKTYEQYF. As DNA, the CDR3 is TGTGCCAGCAGTGGGGGCGGGAAGACCTACGAGCAGTACTTC.